The present T cell receptor (beta chain) was sequenced within a study of T cells after yellow fever vaccination. Overall study findings and caveats: Reappearance after the booster was observed for most primary-vaccination clones (about 95% CD4, almost 90% CD8). Researchers noted that a small share of clonotypes showed up in both CD4 and CD8 compartments.

TCRdb called the 5' RACE reads again in MiXCR, with one record for every CDR3 protein. Seen here are about 220,000 distinct CDR3 sequences, approximately 3.3% observed once, and the top ten hold around 3%. This clonotype has ten or more counts. Its antigen remains unidentified. The CDR3 consists of 13 residues. V gave up 4 bases and J gave up 10 bases, with 17 bases separating them. CDR1 is DFQATT, CDR2 SNEGSKA, per germline (reference sequence). Sequenced here: CD4+ T cells sorted from PBMCs, sampled 10 days after the yellow fever booster vaccination. This clonotype originated in a man between 18 and 29 years old who received the YFV17D yellow fever vaccine. The V and J genes are TRBV20-1 and TRBJ2-1; D is ambiguous. Written as DNA, the CDR3 is TGCAGTGCTACCGCCCCGCACTTCGGGGAGCAGTTCTTC. Its translation is CSATAPHFGEQFF.